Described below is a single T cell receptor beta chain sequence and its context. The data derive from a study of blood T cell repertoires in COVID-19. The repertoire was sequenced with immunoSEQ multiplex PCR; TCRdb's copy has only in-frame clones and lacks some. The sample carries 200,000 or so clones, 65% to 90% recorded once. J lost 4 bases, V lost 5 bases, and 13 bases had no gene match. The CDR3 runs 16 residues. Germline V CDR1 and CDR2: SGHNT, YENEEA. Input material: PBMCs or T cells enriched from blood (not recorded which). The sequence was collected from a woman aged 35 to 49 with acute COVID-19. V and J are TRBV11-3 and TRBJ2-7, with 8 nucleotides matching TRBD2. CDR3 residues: CASSPRGSGTVYEQYF. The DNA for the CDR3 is TGTGCCAGCAGCCCGCGGGGTAGCGGGACCGTATACGAGCAGTACTTC.